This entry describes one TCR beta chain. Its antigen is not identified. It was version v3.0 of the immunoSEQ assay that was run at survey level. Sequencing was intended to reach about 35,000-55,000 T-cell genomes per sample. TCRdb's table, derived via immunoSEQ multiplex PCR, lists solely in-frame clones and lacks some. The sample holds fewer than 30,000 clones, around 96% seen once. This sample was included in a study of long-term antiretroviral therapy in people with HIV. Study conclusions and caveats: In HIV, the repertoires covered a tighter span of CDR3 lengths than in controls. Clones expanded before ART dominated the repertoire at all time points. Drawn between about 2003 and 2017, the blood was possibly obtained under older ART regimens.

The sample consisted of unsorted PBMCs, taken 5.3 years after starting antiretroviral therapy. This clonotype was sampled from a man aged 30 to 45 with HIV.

CDR3 bases: TGTGCCAGCAGCGTGGGGGGGCGCGTCACTGAAGCTTTCTTT. This translates into CASSVGGRVTEAFF. The V call is TRBV9, the J call TRBJ1-1; D might be TRBD1 (6 bases). CDR3 size: 14 residues. V was clipped by 2 bases and J by 4 bases, with 12 bases between them. In germline, CDR1 is SGDLS, CDR2 YYNGEE.